The 4 T cell receptor beta chains below were found in one sample sequenced in a study of tumor and adjacent non-tumor tissue in lung cancer. TCRbeta libraries were built with three rounds of nested PCR, modified from ARM-PCR. TCRdb itself ran the multiplex PCR reads through MiXCR, one entry per CDR3 protein. Of roughly 120,000 distinct CDR3 sequences in the sample, roughly 75% were seen once. The template was RNA from unsorted bulk tissue. Sequencing was carried out using lung tumor tissue. These receptors all come from a woman aged 60-75 years with non-small cell lung cancer.

Turning to this clonotype: A read error may explain this, as a much larger clone is one base away. The chain links TRBV20-1 to TRBJ2-1, with D maybe TRBD1 (5 bases). The V end was cut by 6 bases, the J end by 0 bases, with 9 bases between. The CDR3 has 13 residues. Looked up from germline, CDR1 is DFQATT and CDR2 is SNEGSKA (reference sequence). DNA of the CDR3: TGCAGTGCCAGTGGGGCCTCCTACAATGAGCAGTTCTTC. Its translation: CSASGASYNEQFF.

Regarding this clonotype: An end of the junction does not agree with germline; a read error may underlie this. The V call is TRBV11-2, the J call TRBJ2-7, with D perhaps being TRBD1 or TRBD2 (5 bases each). Germline values: CDR1 SGHAT, CDR2 FQNNGV. This CDR3 comprises 13 residues. CDR3 in DNA: TGTGCCAGTAGCTTAGGGGAGAACGAGCTGCAGTACTTC. It specifies CASSLGENELQYF.

In the case of this clonotype: One end of the junction varies from germline; a read error may be responsible. The J gene is TRBJ2-4, the V gene TRBV20-1, with D unclear. Per germline, CDR1 DFQATT and CDR2 SNEGSKA (reference sequence). The length of the CDR3 is 15 residues. The DNA of the CDR3 is TGCAGTGTCTCGTCAATAGGGCTAGACAAAAACACTCAGTACTTC. Translation: CSVSSIGLDKNTQYF.

Concerning this clonotype: Without the conserved terminal phenylalanine or tryptophan, this CDR3 likely stems from a read error. The chain links TRBV6-2 or TRBV6-3 to TRBJ1-6; D uncertain. This CDR3 has 14 residues. Trimming removed 6 bases from V and 7 bases from J, with 13 bases in between. Germline CDR1 reads MNHEY; CDR2 reads SVGEGT. The CDR3 DNA reads TGTGCCAGCAGGCCCTGGGTGGAAAATTCACCCCTCCACATT. Translating it yields CASRPWVENSPLHI.